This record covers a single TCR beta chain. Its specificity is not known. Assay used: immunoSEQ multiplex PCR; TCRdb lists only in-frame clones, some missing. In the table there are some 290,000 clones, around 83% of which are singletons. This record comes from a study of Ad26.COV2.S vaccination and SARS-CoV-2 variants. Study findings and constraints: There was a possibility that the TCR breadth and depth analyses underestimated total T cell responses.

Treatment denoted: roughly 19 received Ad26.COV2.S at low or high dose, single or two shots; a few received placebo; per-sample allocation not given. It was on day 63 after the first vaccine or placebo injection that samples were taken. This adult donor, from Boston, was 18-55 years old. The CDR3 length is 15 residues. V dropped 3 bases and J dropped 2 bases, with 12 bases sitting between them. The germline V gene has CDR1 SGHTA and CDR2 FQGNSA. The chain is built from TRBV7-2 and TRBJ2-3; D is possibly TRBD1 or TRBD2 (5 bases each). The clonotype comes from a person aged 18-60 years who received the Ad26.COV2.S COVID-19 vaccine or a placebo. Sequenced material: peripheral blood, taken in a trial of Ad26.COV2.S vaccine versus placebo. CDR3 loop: CASSFAGTLTDTQYF. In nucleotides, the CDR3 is TGTGCCAGCAGCTTTGCCGGGACCCTCACAGATACGCAGTATTTT.